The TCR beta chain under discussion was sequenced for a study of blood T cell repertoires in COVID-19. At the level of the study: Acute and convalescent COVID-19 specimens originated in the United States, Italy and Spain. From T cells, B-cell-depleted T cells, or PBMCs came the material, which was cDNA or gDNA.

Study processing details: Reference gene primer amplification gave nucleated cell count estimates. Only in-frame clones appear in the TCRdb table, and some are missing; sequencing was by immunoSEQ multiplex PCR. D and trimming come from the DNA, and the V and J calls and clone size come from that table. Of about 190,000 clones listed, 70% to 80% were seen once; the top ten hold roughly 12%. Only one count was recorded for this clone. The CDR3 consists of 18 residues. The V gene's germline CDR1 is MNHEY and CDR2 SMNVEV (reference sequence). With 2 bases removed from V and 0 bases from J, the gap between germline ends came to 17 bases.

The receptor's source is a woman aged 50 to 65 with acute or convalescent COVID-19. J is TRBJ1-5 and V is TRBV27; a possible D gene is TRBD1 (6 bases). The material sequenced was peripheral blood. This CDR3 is CASSLRGGTGYSNQPQHF. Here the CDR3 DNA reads TGTGCCAGCAGTTTAAGGGGGGGTACAGGTTATAGCAATCAGCCCCAGCATTTT.